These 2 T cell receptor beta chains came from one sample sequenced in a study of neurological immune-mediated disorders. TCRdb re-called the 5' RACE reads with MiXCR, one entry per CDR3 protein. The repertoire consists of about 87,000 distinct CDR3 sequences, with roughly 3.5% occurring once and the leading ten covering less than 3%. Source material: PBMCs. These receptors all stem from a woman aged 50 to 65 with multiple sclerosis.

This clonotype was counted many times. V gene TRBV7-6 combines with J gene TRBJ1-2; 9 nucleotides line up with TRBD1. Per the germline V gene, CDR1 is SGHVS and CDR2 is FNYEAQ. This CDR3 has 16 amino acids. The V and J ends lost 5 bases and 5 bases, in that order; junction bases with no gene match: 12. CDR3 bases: TGTGCCAGCAGCCAGGGGACAGGGAAAACATCATATGGCTACACCTTC. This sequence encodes CASSQGTGKTSYGYTF.

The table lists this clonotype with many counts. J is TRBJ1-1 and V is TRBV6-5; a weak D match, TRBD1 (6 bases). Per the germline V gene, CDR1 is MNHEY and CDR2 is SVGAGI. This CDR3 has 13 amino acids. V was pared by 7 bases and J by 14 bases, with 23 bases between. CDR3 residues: CASNPGGGGGEFF. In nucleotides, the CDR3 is TGTGCCAGCAACCCCGGGGGGGGCGGGGGAGAGTTCTTT.